These 16 T cell receptor beta chains originate from one sample sequenced in a study of beta chain features in type 1 diabetes. The entirety of the isolated RNA underwent reverse transcription, so expressed TCRB transcripts were sequenced. Produced via immunoSEQ multiplex PCR; TCRdb's table is partial and in-frame only. The profile covers about 930,000 clones, with roughly 16% appearing a single time and 0.02% to 0.03% taken by the ten largest. Sequencing was done on a sample of naive CD4+ T cells from blood. The receptors here all came from a woman aged 18-29 years in good health.

The chain uses TRBV7-9 and TRBJ2-7; no clear D gene. The CDR3 runs to 16 residues. The V gene lost 1 base and the J gene lost 6 bases, with 19 bases spanning the gap. Germline CDR1 and CDR2: SEHNR and FQNEAQ (reference sequence). The CDR3 bases are TGTGCCAGCAGCTTAGGAGGAAGGTTTATAAGCGCCGAGCAGTACTTC. Protein sequence: CASSLGGRFISAEQYF.

The chain is built from TRBV29-1 and TRBJ1-3, with D hard to call. Germline values: CDR1 SQVTM, CDR2 ANQGSEA. The CDR3 spans 13 residues. V dropped 6 bases and J dropped 2 bases, with 11 bases sitting between them. The CDR3 reads CSVKGPTGNTIYF. In DNA, the CDR3 is TGCAGCGTGAAGGGCCCAACTGGAAACACCATATATTTT.

The CDR3 DNA follows: TGTGCCATCAGTGGACTTAGTAGGGTCAATGAGCAGTTCTTC. It translates to CAISGLSRVNEQFF. This chain joins TRBV10-3 and TRBJ2-1; D is unresolved. V was cut by 4 bases and J by 6 bases, with 13 bases left in between. CDR1 ENHRY and CDR2 SYGVKD come from the germline V gene. The CDR3 length is 14 residues.

The V and J genes are TRBV9 and TRBJ2-2; 7 bases fit TRBD2. Per the germline V gene, CDR1 is SGDLS and CDR2 is YYNGEE. The V segment lost 1 base and the J segment 7 bases; nucleotides outside the gene matches: 4. The CDR3 is 14 residues long. In nucleotides, the CDR3 is TGTGCCAGCAGCGTACGACTAGCTATCGGGGAGCTGTTTTTT. Amino acid sequence: CASSVRLAIGELFF.

CDR3 residues: CASSSGTGGYHEQYF. CDR3 nucleotides: TGTGCCAGCAGCTCCGGGACAGGGGGTTACCACGAGCAGTACTTC. V gene TRBV7-2 combines with J gene TRBJ2-7; 11 positions agree with TRBD1. The V and J ends lost 4 bases and 5 bases, in that order; junction bases with no gene match: 7. The CDR3 runs 15 residues. Germline CDR1 SGHTA, CDR2 FQGNSA. The complete variable domain, with remaining parts taken from reference TRBV7-2 and TRBJ2-7, reads GAGVSQSPSNKVTEKGKDVELRCDPISGHTALYWYRQSLGQGLEFLIYFQGNSAPDKSGLPSDRFSAERTGGSVSTLTIQRTQQEDSAVYLCASSSGTGGYHEQYFGPGTRLTVT.

This rearrangement joins TRBV5-1 to TRBJ2-2, with a possible D match to TRBD2 (5 bases). CDR3 length: 15 amino acids. V gave up 0 bases and J gave up 4 bases, with 10 bases separating them. Germline V gene lookup returns CDR1 SGHRS and CDR2 YFSETQ. CDR3 nucleotides: TGCGCCAGCAGCTTGGAGCCGGGAAGCACCGGGGAGCTGTTTTTT. It codes for CASSLEPGSTGELFF. The full variable domain, rest sourced from reference TRBV5-1 and TRBJ2-2, is KAGVTQTPRYLIKTRGQQVTLSCSPISGHRSVSWYQQTPGQGLQFLFEYFSETQRNKGNFPGRFSGRQFSNSRSEMNVSTLELGDSALYLCASSLEPGSTGELFFGEGSRLTVL.

CDR3 residues: CASSLAGGSGEQYF. CDR3 nucleotides: TGTGCCAGCAGCTTGGCTGGAGGGTCGGGCGAGCAGTACTTC. The chain carries TRBV5-6 and TRBJ2-7, with a weak D call TRBD2 (6 bases). Germline lookup yields CDR1 SGHDT and CDR2 YYEEEE. Trimming shortened V by 0 bases and J by 6 bases, and 13 bases separated the two germline ends. The CDR3 is made up of 14 amino acids.

The chain joins TRBV25-1 to TRBJ2-7, with 13 bases matching TRBD2. The CDR3 covers 14 residues. V gave up 5 bases and J gave up 9 bases; unmatched junction bases: 7. Germline V gene sequence: CDR1 MGHDK, CDR2 SYGVNS. The CDR3 DNA sequence: TGTGCCAGCAGTCGGACTAGCGGGAGTGAGTCGCAGTACTTC. Translating gives CASSRTSGSESQYF.

This chain joins TRBV7-9 and TRBJ2-1; D possibly corresponds to TRBD2 (5 bases). Germline CDR1 reads SEHNR; CDR2 reads FQNEAQ (reference sequence). V was clipped by 5 bases and J by 12 bases, with 14 bases between them. The CDR3 covers 12 residues. The CDR3 spells CASSQTPLAQFF. The CDR3 DNA sequence: TGTGCCAGCAGCCAAACTCCCCTAGCGCAGTTCTTC.

CDR3 sequence: CASSPPTTTGRTYEQYF. The CDR3, as DNA: TGTGCCAGCTCACCACCTACCACTACCGGGAGGACCTACGAGCAGTACTTC. The chain links TRBV18 to TRBJ2-7; 7 bases match TRBD2. This CDR3 region has 17 residues. Trimming took 0 bases from V and 2 from J; bases not matched to a gene: 10. Per the germline V gene, CDR1 is KGHSH and CDR2 is LQKENI. Full variable domain (rest looked up from reference TRBV18 and TRBJ2-7): NAGVMQNPRHLVRRRGQEARLRCSPMKGHSHVYWYRQLPEEGLKFMVYLQKENIIDESGMPKERFSAEFPKEGPSILRIQQVVRGDSAAYFCASSPPTTTGRTYEQYFGPGTRLTVT.

The gene calls are TRBV6-5 and TRBJ2-3, with D unresolved. CDR1 MNHEY and CDR2 SVGAGI come from the germline V gene. The CDR3 sequence is 14 residues long. V was trimmed by 7 bases and J by 0 bases, leaving 11 bases between them. CDR3 coding DNA: TGTGCCAGCAAGTTATTCCAGAGCACAGATACGCAGTATTTT. Its translation is CASKLFQSTDTQYF.

V gene TRBV5-6 combines with J gene TRBJ2-7, with TRBD2 identical over 12 bases. The CDR3 is made up of 15 amino acids. With V trimmed by 0 bases and J by 4 bases, 2 bases remained unmatched. Germline loops: CDR1 SGHDT, CDR2 YYEEEE. The CDR3 here is CASSLGLAGAYEQYF. The CDR3 DNA is TGTGCCAGCAGCTTGGGACTAGCGGGAGCTTACGAGCAGTACTTC.

The V and J genes are TRBV18 and TRBJ1-2, with D unresolved. V shed 6 bases and J shed 2 bases, with 16 bases lying between them. The germline CDR1 and CDR2 sequences are KGHSH and LQKENI. The CDR3 runs 15 residues. The CDR3 spells CASSVSGLGNYGYTF. The CDR3 DNA reads as TGTGCCAGCTCTGTCTCGGGCTTGGGAAACTATGGCTACACCTTC.

The table lists this clone with a few counts. The rearrangement joins TRBV7-2 to TRBJ2-1, with D possibly matching TRBD1 (6 bases). CDR3 length: 13 amino acids. Deletions cut 4 bases from V and 10 bases from J, with 14 bases between. Germline CDR1 SGHTA, CDR2 FQGNSA. For the CDR3, the DNA is TGTGCCAGCAGCTCTACACTCGACAGGGAGCAGTTCTTC. Its translation: CASSSTLDREQFF.

The chain employs TRBV7-2 and TRBJ2-2; D not certain. CDR3 length equals 14 residues. V shed 1 base and J shed 4 bases, with 7 bases lying between them. Germline-derived CDR1 and CDR2 are SGHTA and FQGNSA. CDR3: CASSLGPSTGELFF. CDR3 nucleotides: TGTGCCAGCAGCTTAGGCCCCTCCACCGGGGAGCTGTTTTTT. Filled out from reference TRBV7-2 and TRBJ2-2, the complete variable domain reads GAGVSQSPSNKVTEKGKDVELRCDPISGHTALYWYRQSLGQGLEFLIYFQGNSAPDKSGLPSDRFSAERTGGSVSTLTIQRTQQEDSAVYLCASSLGPSTGELFFGEGSRLTVL.

V gene TRBV10-3 combines with J gene TRBJ2-2; 9 bases line up with TRBD2. There are 18 residues in the CDR3. Trimming removed 6 bases from V and 3 bases from J; junction bases left unmatched: 14. From germline, CDR1 is ENHRY and CDR2 SYGVKD. CDR3 bases: TGTGCCATCAGAGGGTGGGCAAGCGGGAGGACCGACACCGGGGAGCTGTTTTTT. Translated, it gives CAIRGWASGRTDTGELFF.